Listed below are T cell receptor beta chains from one sample, sequenced in a study of T-cell reconstitution after alpha-beta-depleted transplantation in children. In TCRdb, the PCR reads were re-called with MiXCR into one record per CDR3 protein. The sample yields roughly 400,000 distinct CDR3 sequences, just over 20% seen once. This specimen was PBMCs from the stem cell graft donor, taken from the stem cell graft. These receptors were obtained from a human donor who donated a stem cell graft to a child with acute myeloid leukemia. Both conserved end residues are part of each CDR3. Clone sizes are given selectively: once, few, many, or a class where the clone is expanded.

clone size	V gene	J gene	CDR3 protein
NA	TRBV10-3	TRBJ1-4	CAISERGGGEKLFF
NA	TRBV20-1	TRBJ1-1	CSARSPTGGNTEAFF
NA	TRBV12-3/TRBV12-4	TRBJ2-4	CASSPPLGVNIQYF
once	TRBV7-9	TRBJ1-1	CAIKIEAFF
many	TRBV5-1	TRBJ2-7	CASSFGSPSYEQYF
few	TRBV12-3/TRBV12-4	TRBJ2-1	CASCFGSGGDDEQFF
many	TRBV5-8	TRBJ2-6	CASTVIGVGANVLTF
few	TRBV21-1	TRBJ2-5	CASTPKLTSGSSHQETQYF
NA	TRBV12-3/TRBV12-4	TRBJ1-1	CASTPERGLEAFF
NA	TRBV20-1	TRBJ2-7	CSARDGFRDPSYEQYF
NA	TRBV5-1	TRBJ2-1	CASSLAGGVREQFF